The 18 T cell receptor beta chains presented below share a single source sample, sequenced in a study of tumor and adjacent non-tumor tissue in lung cancer. This sample's RNA came from whole unsorted tissue. Distant lung tissue was collected more than 3 cm away from the tumor edge. TCRbeta libraries were built with three rounds of nested PCR, modified from ARM-PCR. TCRdb reanalysed the multiplex PCR reads using MiXCR and keeps one entry per CDR3 protein. The sample contains around 60,000 distinct CDR3 sequences, about 56% of which appear only once. The source material was distant non-tumor lung tissue. Receptors originate from a man aged 65 to 79 with non-small cell lung cancer.

A note on this clonotype: A much larger clone sits a single nucleotide away, making a read error possible. V usage is TRBV29-1 and J usage is TRBJ2-5, with D possibly matching TRBD2 (6 bases). Per germline, CDR1 SQVTM and CDR2 ANQGSEA. Trimming took 6 bases from V and 1 from J, leaving 15 bases between them. This CDR3 is 14 amino acids long. The CDR3 sequence is CSVGSGRSQETQYF. The CDR3 nucleotides are TGCAGCGTCGGCTCCGGGAGATCCCAAGAGACCCAGTACTTC.

The CDR3 region is CASSLYGGSYNEQFF. The CDR3 DNA follows: TGTGCCAGCAGCTTATACGGAGGCTCCTACAATGAGCAGTTCTTC. The genes are TRBV7-9 and TRBJ2-1; tentative D call: TRBD2 (5 bases). The CDR3 contains 15 residues. V was shortened by 2 bases and J by 0 bases, with 8 bases between the two germline ends. The germline V gene encodes CDR1 SEHNR and CDR2 FQNEAQ (reference sequence).

In the case of this clonotype: Likely a read error: the CDR3 ends without its conserved phenylalanine or tryptophan. V usage is TRBV12-3 or TRBV12-4 and J usage is TRBJ2-2; the match to TRBD1 covers 9 bases. V shed 5 bases, J shed 8 bases, and the junction held 18 bases outside the gene matches. This CDR3 spans 18 amino acids. CDR3 sequence: CASSDYHGTGIAAGELFI. CDR3 sequence (DNA): TGTGCCAGCAGTGACTACCATGGGACAGGGATCGCCGCGGGGGAGCTGTTTATT.

This chain uses TRBV11-2 with TRBJ2-5; D is uncertain. Germline V gives CDR1 SGHAT, CDR2 FQNNGV. The CDR3 runs to 12 residues. V was clipped by 3 bases and J by 7 bases, with 9 bases between them. The CDR3 loop is CASSFSPGTQYF. The CDR3 bases are TGTGCCAGCAGCTTTTCCCCCGGGACCCAGTACTTC.

This chain links TRBV6-5 with TRBJ2-5; D is unresolved. The V gene lost 6 bases and the J gene lost 2 bases, with 13 bases spanning the gap. CDR3 length: 14 residues. Looked up from germline, CDR1 is MNHEY and CDR2 is SVGAGI. CDR3 sequence (DNA): TGTGCCAGCAGCCTAAGGGTTAGACAAGAGACCCAGTACTTC. Translated, it gives CASSLRVRQETQYF.

The rearrangement uses TRBV4-2 and TRBJ2-1; 9 bases match TRBD2. Germline assignment: CDR1 LGHNA and CDR2 YNFKEQ. The CDR3 has 15 residues. Unmatched junction bases numbered 8, after V lost 1 base and J lost 10 bases. In DNA, the CDR3 is TGTGCCAGCAGCCAAGGCGGGGGGGGGGTCTACGAGCAGTTCTTC. It is translated as CASSQGGGGVYEQFF.

The chain employs TRBV29-1 and TRBJ2-1; 12 bases match TRBD2. The CDR3 extends over 15 amino acids. Trimming took 4 bases from V and 9 from J; bases not matched to a gene: 10. Germline-derived CDR1 and CDR2 are SQVTM and ANQGSEA. CDR3 coding DNA: TGCAGCGTTGGAACTCTGACTAGCGGGAGTGGTGAGCAGTTCTTC. It is translated as CSVGTLTSGSGEQFF.

This clonotype was seen at least ten times. V gene TRBV7-9 combines with J gene TRBJ2-3, with TRBD2 as a possible D gene (7 bases). Trimming took off 4 bases at V and 2 bases at J, with 22 bases between the two ends. The germline V gene has CDR1 SEHNR and CDR2 FQNEAQ (reference sequence). This CDR3 contains 18 residues. CDR3 amino acids: CASSSNLRGGGVTDTQYF. The CDR3 DNA sequence: TGTGCCAGCAGCTCCAACTTGCGAGGGGGGGGCGTCACAGATACGCAGTATTTT.

On this clonotype: An end of the junction differs from the germline gene, which may be a read error. This chain connects TRBV7-9 to TRBJ2-1; either TRBD1 or TRBD2 may fit D (5 bases each). In germline, CDR1 is SEHNR, CDR2 FQNEAQ (reference sequence). The CDR3 covers 18 residues. As DNA, the CDR3 is TGTGCCAGCAGCTTACAGGAGTTGCGTAGACCGAGGGGCAATGAGCAGCTCTTC. Translating it yields CASSLQELRRPRGNEQLF. The full variable domain, in which reference TRBV7-9 and TRBJ2-1 provide the parts outside the CDR3, is DTGVSQNPRHKITKRGQNVTFRCDPISEHNRLYWYRQTLGQGPEFLTYFQNEAQLEKSRLLSDRFSAERPKGSFSTLEIQRTEQGDSAMYLCASSLQELRRPRGNEQLFGPGTRLTVL.

Note on this clonotype: At one boundary the junction diverges from the germline segment, which might be a read error. V is TRBV5-1 and J is TRBJ2-7; possibly TRBD1 for D (6 bases). Germline-derived CDR1 and CDR2 are SGHRS and YFSETQ. The CDR3 is 15 residues long. The CDR3 DNA sequence: TGCGTCAGCAGCTTACAGGGCTATGGCAACTACGAGCAGTACTTC. It specifies CVSSLQGYGNYEQYF.

On this clonotype: The conserved closing phenylalanine or tryptophan is absent in this CDR3, likely reflecting a read error. The V call is TRBV28, the J call TRBJ2-1, with D possibly matching TRBD2 (5 bases). Germline CDR1 and CDR2: MDHEN and SYDVKM. The CDR3 is made up of 17 amino acids. V was shortened by 10 bases and J by 6 bases, with 28 bases between the two germline ends. In DNA, the CDR3 is TGTGCCACCCGTGCCAGCATAGGGAGAGGGTTGGTCAATGAGCAGTTCCTC. It encodes CATRASIGRGLVNEQFL.

Note on this clonotype: One base away lies a much larger clone, so this may be a sequencing read error. The V call is TRBV4-1, the J call TRBJ2-3, with a possible D match to TRBD1 (6 bases). The CDR3 length is 12 residues. Germline V lookup: CDR1 MGHRA, CDR2 YSYEKL. The CDR3 sequence: CASSQRQDMQYF. The CDR3 DNA is TGCGCCAGCAGCCAAAGACAGGATATGCAGTATTTT.

About this clonotype itself: One end of the junction varies from germline; a read error may be responsible. The chain combines TRBV20-1 with TRBJ2-3, with D perhaps matching TRBD1 (5 bases). The germline V gene has CDR1 DFQATT and CDR2 SNEGSKA (reference sequence). The CDR3 sequence is 12 residues long. CDR3 residues: CSASMDTDMQYF. CDR3 bases: TGCAGTGCTAGTATGGACACAGATATGCAGTATTTT.

Notes on this clonotype: This may be a read error: a much more frequent sequence differs by one nucleotide. The chain recombines TRBV7-8 with TRBJ1-6, with 9 positions matching TRBD1. This CDR3 is 15 amino acids long. Trimming removed 7 bases from V and 10 bases from J; junction bases left unmatched: 11. In germline, CDR1 is SGHVS, CDR2 FQNEAQ. The CDR3 protein is CASTFGDRERSPLHF. The CDR3 nucleotides read TGTGCCAGCACCTTCGGGGACAGGGAACGGTCACCCCTCCACTTT. Full variable domain (rest looked up from reference TRBV7-8 and TRBJ1-6): GAGVSQSPRYKVAKRGQDVALRCDPISGHVSLFWYQQALGQGPEFLTYFQNEAQLDKSGLPSDRFFAERPEGSVSTLKIQRTQQEDSAVYLCASTFGDRERSPLHFGNGTRLTVT.

Comments on this clonotype: Likely a read error: the CDR3 ends without its conserved phenylalanine or tryptophan. It is unclear where the CDR3 begins or ends on the DNA, so no DNA is shown, and the CDR3 is as TCRdb lists it. The chain employs TRBV11-2 and TRBJ2-7. Germline-derived CDR1 and CDR2 are SGHAT and FQNNGV. The CDR3 comprises 12 residues, both ends counted. CDR3 amino acids: CASSPTEYEQHL.

With regard to this clonotype: This may come from a read error, since a much larger clone is one base off. The genes are TRBV10-2 and TRBJ2-2; TRBD2 is a possible D gene (5 bases). Germline CDR1 is WSHSY and CDR2 is SAAADI. The CDR3 runs 13 residues. CDR3 amino acids: CASRSTNTGKLFF. As DNA, the CDR3 is TGCGCCAGCAGATCAACGAACACCGGGAAGCTGTTTTTT.

Worth noting for this clonotype: The junction and the germline gene differ at one end; a read error may be behind it. The DNA of the CDR3 is TGTGTCAGCGTCTCACAGGGACCTCAAGAGACCCAGTACTTC. It codes for CVSVSQGPQETQYF. The chain links TRBV6-6 to TRBJ2-5; TRBD1 might be the D (6 bases). The CDR3 is 14 amino acids. Looked up from germline, CDR1 is MNHNY and CDR2 is SVGAGI (reference sequence).

In the case of this clonotype: The junction does not match germline at one end; this may be a read error. The J gene is TRBJ2-4, the V gene TRBV7-9, with 14 bases aligning to TRBD2. Germline V gene lookup returns CDR1 SEHNR and CDR2 FQNEAQ (reference sequence). This CDR3 is built from 17 residues. In DNA, the CDR3 is TGTGCCAGCAGGCCGGGACTAGCGGGGGAGGCCAAAAACATTCAGTGCTTC. The encoded protein is CASRPGLAGEAKNIQCF.